The sample holds many counts of the clone carrying this T cell receptor (beta chain). Its antigen is not known. The definition of stable Graves' hyperthyroidism was no ophthalmopathy progression within 18 months. The CDR3 has 14 amino acids. Trimming pared 3 bases from V and 2 bases from J, leaving 11 bases between. The data were taken from a study of T cells in Graves' hyperthyroidism and ophthalmopathy. Study observations and caveats: Before onset, by a median of around six months, the model predicted ophthalmopathy. Separation of ophthalmopathy from stable hyperthyroidism was achieved by a 13 V-J model. Most thyroid clonotypes that were expanded above 0.001 also turned up in blood.

There were TCR beta CDR3 regions amplified from RNA transcripts. TCR CDR3 underwent first-round RT-PCR with the HTBI primer set. TCRdb redid the calling of the multiplex PCR reads with MiXCR, one entry per CDR3 protein. The sample shows approximately 500,000 distinct CDR3 sequences, roughly 46% of them seen only once. The chain couples TRBV12-3 or TRBV12-4 to TRBJ2-7, with a weak D call TRBD2 (6 bases). The receptor was isolated from a woman between 18 and 29 years old with Graves' hyperthyroidism. The specimen sequenced was peripheral blood or thyroid tissue (not recorded which). The CDR3: CASSFGGAPYEQYF. CDR3 coding DNA: TGTGCCAGCAGTTTTGGAGGGGCTCCCTACGAGCAGTACTTC.